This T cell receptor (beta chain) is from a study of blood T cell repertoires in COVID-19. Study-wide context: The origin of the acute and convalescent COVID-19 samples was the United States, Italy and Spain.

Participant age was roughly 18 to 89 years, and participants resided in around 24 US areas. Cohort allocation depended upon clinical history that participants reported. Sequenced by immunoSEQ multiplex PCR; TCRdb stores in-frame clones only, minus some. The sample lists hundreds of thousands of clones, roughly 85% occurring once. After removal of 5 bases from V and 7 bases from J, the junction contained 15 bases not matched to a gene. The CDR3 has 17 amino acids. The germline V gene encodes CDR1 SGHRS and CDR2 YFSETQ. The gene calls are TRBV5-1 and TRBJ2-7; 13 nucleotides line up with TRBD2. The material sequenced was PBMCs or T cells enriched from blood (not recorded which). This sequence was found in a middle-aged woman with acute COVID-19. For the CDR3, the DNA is TGCGCCAGCAGTTTCGGACTAGCGGGAGAGGGGCCTCGTGAGCAGTACTTC. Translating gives CASSFGLAGEGPREQYF.